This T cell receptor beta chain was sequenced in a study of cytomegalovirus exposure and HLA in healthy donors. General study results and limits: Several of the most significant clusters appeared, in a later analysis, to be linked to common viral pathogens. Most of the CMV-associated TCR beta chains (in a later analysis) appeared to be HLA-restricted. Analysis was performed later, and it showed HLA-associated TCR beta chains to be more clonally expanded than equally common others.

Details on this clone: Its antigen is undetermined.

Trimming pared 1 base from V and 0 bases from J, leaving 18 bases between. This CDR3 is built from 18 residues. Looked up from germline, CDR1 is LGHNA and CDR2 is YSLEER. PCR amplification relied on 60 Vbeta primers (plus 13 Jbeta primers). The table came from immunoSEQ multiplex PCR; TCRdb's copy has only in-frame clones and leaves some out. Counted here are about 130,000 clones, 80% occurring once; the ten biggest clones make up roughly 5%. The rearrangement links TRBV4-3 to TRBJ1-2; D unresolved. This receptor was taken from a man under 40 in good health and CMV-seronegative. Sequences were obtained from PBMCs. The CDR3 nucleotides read TGCGCCAGCAGCCAAGTCAGCACAGAAGGAATAGCTAACTATGGCTACACCTTC. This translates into CASSQVSTEGIANYGYTF.